Detailed here is one TCR beta chain. The CDR3 consists of 14 residues. Unmatched junction bases numbered 3, after V lost 2 bases and J lost 3 bases. CDR1 is SEHNR, CDR2 FQNEAQ, per germline (reference sequence). This sample was taken from a study of identical twins. A universal primer site was added by template switching, and unique molecular identifiers were carried by the cDNA. MiXCR was run by TCRdb on the 5' RACE reads, yielding one entry per CDR3 protein. The table includes 450,000 to 650,000 distinct CDR3 sequences, 9.5% to 10% detected once. These data were likewise used in another study, on yellow fever vaccine responses in identical twins. That source adds: A vaccine T cell response that seemed partly convergent and partly personalized was reported in twins.

The origin of this receptor is a woman in her late teens or twenties in good health. The rearrangement uses TRBV7-9 and TRBJ2-5; 7 bases are shared with TRBD2. Input material: PBMCs. CDR3 residues: CASSLPGGKETQYF. The CDR3 nucleotides read TGTGCCAGCAGCTTACCCGGGGGGAAAGAGACCCAGTACTTC.